Described below is a single TCR beta chain sequence and its context. Its target is not known. CDR3 size: 10 residues. The data were obtained in a study of T cell responses to AZD1222 COVID-19 vaccine. General study findings and limits: The donor group comprised mostly white British people and more females; the analysis possibly underestimated clonal diversity.

Method: immunoSEQ multiplex PCR; TCRdb's copy keeps in-frame clones and lacks some. This sample carries 130,000 to 150,000 clones, around 93% of them seen once, and the ten largest clones take approximately 3%. The sample was peripheral blood, taken on day 0 of AZD1222 vaccination. The clonotype was recovered from an adult in good health. The chain is built from TRBV21-1 and TRBJ2-5; the D call TRBD2 from the table was never checked on the DNA. TRBV21-1 is classified as a pseudogene. The CDR3: CATRGGTQYF. DNA of the CDR3: TGTGCCACCCGAGGCGGGACCCAGTACTTC.